Presented here are 23 T cell receptor beta chains from one specimen sequenced in a study of control samples from healthy donors and cancer patients. This table comes from immunoSEQ multiplex PCR, and its TCRdb copy is limited to in-frame clones, with some not included. The sample carries about 28,000 clones, roughly 91% recorded once. The sample was PBMCs. Every receptor here comes from a man aged 45-60 years with lung cancer.

This clone was seen once. The chain links TRBV29-1 to TRBJ2-7; TRBD2 matches at 7 bases. The J segment lost 3 bases and the V segment lost 6 bases, leaving 11 bases of the junction unmatched. This CDR3 contains 14 residues. Germline CDR1 reads SQVTM; CDR2 reads ANQGSEA. The CDR3 DNA reads as TGCAGCGTCCCTAGAGGGGAGGGTGGCTACGAGCAGTACTTC. It encodes CSVPRGEGGYEQYF.

The V and J genes are TRBV4-3 and TRBJ2-1; 7 nucleotides agree with TRBD1. The CDR3 has 15 amino acids. Per germline, CDR1 LGHNA and CDR2 YSLEER. Germline trimming cut 3 bases from V and 9 bases from J; bases unmatched to any gene: 11. This chain's CDR3 is CASSQIGQAEGEQFF. The CDR3 DNA sequence: TGCGCCAGCAGCCAGATCGGACAGGCCGAGGGTGAGCAGTTCTTC.

The V gene is TRBV5-1, the J gene TRBJ1-6; TRBD1 aligns across 8 bases. Germline V gives CDR1 SGHRS, CDR2 YFSETQ. This CDR3 contains 16 residues. Trimming took 4 bases from V and 10 from J; bases not matched to a gene: 13. CDR3 amino acids: CASSRGEDRANSPLHF. The DNA of the CDR3 is TGCGCCAGCAGCCGGGGCGAGGACAGGGCGAACTCACCCCTCCACTTT.

As for this clone: Relative to the germline gene, one junction end is altered; a read error may explain this. The rearrangement joins TRBV25-1 to TRBJ1-1; the D is unclear. Germline CDR1 is MGHDK and CDR2 is SYGVNS. This CDR3 is built from 9 residues. CDR3: CARHTEAFF. CDR3 DNA: TGTGCTAGACACACCGAAGCTTTCTTT.

The chain is built from TRBV6-6 and TRBJ2-1, with D uncertain. Germline CDR1 MNHNY, CDR2 SVGAGI (reference sequence). This CDR3 is 13 amino acids long. Trimming left V 7 bases short and J 5 bases short, with 12 bases between. The CDR3 loop reads CASTPDGNNEQFF. For the CDR3, the DNA is TGTGCCAGCACCCCGGACGGAAACAATGAGCAGTTCTTC.

The chain carries TRBV7-8 and TRBJ2-1; TRBD2 matches 7 bases. The trim removed 5 bases at V and 7 bases at J, leaving 11 bases unmatched. CDR1 and CDR2 (germline): SGHVS, FQNEAQ. The CDR3 spans 15 residues. CDR3 nucleotides: TGTGCCAGCAGCCACCGGTGGGACTATAAGAATGAGCAGTTCTTC. Its translation: CASSHRWDYKNEQFF.

V usage is TRBV27 and J usage is TRBJ1-2, with a weak D call TRBD1 (6 bases). The V end was cut by 3 bases, the J end by 8 bases, with 19 bases between. The CDR3 loop spans 15 amino acids. Germline V gene data show CDR1 as MNHEY and CDR2 as SMNVEV (reference sequence). The CDR3 DNA reads TGTGCCAGCAGTTTTACCGGGGTAGGGGGTAGAGGCTACACCTTC. Protein product: CASSFTGVGGRGYTF.

This sequence joins TRBV4-1 and TRBJ2-7; D perhaps matches TRBD1 (6 bases). The germline gives CDR1 MGHRA, CDR2 YSYEKL. This CDR3 comprises 14 residues. Deletions cut 3 bases from V and 0 bases from J, with 9 bases between. The CDR3 sequence is CASSQGHRSYEQYF. CDR3 nucleotides: TGCGCCAGCAGCCAGGGACACCGCTCCTACGAGCAGTACTTC.

The chain links TRBV4-3 to TRBJ1-3; no reliable D call. Per germline, CDR1 LGHNA and CDR2 YSLEER. The CDR3 totals 14 residues. Trimming pared 1 base from V and 7 bases from J, leaving 11 bases between. Here the CDR3 reads CASSQAEGWNTIYF. The CDR3, as DNA: TGCGCCAGCAGCCAAGCTGAGGGCTGGAACACCATATATTTT.

This clone has a single count. J is TRBJ1-2 and V is TRBV5-4; 9 bases map to TRBD1. The CDR3 has 17 amino acids. J was trimmed by 1 base and V by 0 bases; bases with no gene match: 7. The germline gives CDR1 SGHNT, CDR2 YYREEE (reference sequence). DNA of the CDR3: TGTGCCAGCAGCTTGGCAGGACAGGGGTTATTTAACTATGGCTACACCTTC. Translation: CASSLAGQGLFNYGYTF.

This clone was recorded once. V usage is TRBV18 and J usage is TRBJ1-6, with a weak D call TRBD1 (5 bases). Looked up from germline, CDR1 is KGHSH and CDR2 is LQKENI. This CDR3 has 15 amino acids. V was pared by 2 bases and J by 6 bases, with 11 bases between. Here the CDR3 reads CASSPGGGPNSPLHF. In nucleotides, the CDR3 is TGTGCCAGCTCACCAGGGGGTGGGCCTAATTCACCCCTCCACTTT. Full variable domain (rest looked up from reference TRBV18 and TRBJ1-6): NAGVMQNPRHLVRRRGQEARLRCSPMKGHSHVYWYRQLPEEGLKFMVYLQKENIIDESGMPKERFSAEFPKEGPSILRIQQVVRGDSAAYFCASSPGGGPNSPLHFGNGTRLTVT.

The rearrangement uses TRBV7-3 and TRBJ2-1, with TRBD2 identical over 15 bases. With 2 bases clipped from V and 10 bases from J, the junction kept 9 bases outside the gene matches. Germline V lookup: CDR1 SGHTA, CDR2 FQGTGA. The CDR3 is 17 residues long. CDR3 nucleotide sequence: TGTGCCAGCAGCTTACATGGACTAGCGGGGGGGGCCCCCGAGCAGTTCTTC. This translates into CASSLHGLAGGAPEQFF.

As DNA, the CDR3 is TGTGCCAGCAGTAAACAGGGAGAAGAGACCCAGTACTTC. Protein: CASSKQGEETQYF. The chain recombines TRBV2 with TRBJ2-5; D may be TRBD1 (6 bases). Trimming left V 5 bases short and J 3 bases short, with 10 bases between. Germline assignment: CDR1 SNHLY and CDR2 FYNNEI. The CDR3 covers 13 residues.

The chain uses TRBV7-3 and TRBJ2-2; D gene unclear. The V end lost 0 bases, the J end lost 5 bases, and 10 bases lay between the germline ends. Germline assignment: CDR1 SGHTA and CDR2 FQGTGA. CDR3 size: 15 residues. CDR3 protein: CASSLTAAGTGELFF. CDR3 DNA: TGTGCCAGCAGCTTAACCGCGGCCGGGACCGGGGAGCTGTTTTTT.

The V and J genes are TRBV6-6 and TRBJ1-2, with TRBD1 identical over 7 bases. In germline, CDR1 is MNHNY, CDR2 SVGAGI (reference sequence). This CDR3 is 15 amino acids long. The junction had 10 bases not matched to a gene; V was cut back by 2 bases and J by 7 bases. Here the CDR3 reads CASSYGITGDSGYTF. As DNA, the CDR3 is TGTGCCAGCAGTTACGGAATTACAGGGGATTCTGGCTACACCTTC.

This clone was recorded once. The chain carries TRBV7-3 and TRBJ2-1; 8 bases are shared with TRBD2. V trimming: 5 bases; J trimming: 5 bases; junction bases outside the gene matches: 5. The germline CDR1 and CDR2 sequences are SGHTA and FQGTGA. This CDR3 comprises 14 residues. The CDR3 spells CASSPTSGHNEQFF. CDR3 DNA sequence: TGTGCCAGCAGCCCTACTAGCGGCCACAATGAGCAGTTCTTC.

The chain uses TRBV28 and TRBJ1-4; D gene unclear. Germline V gives CDR1 MDHEN, CDR2 SYDVKM. The CDR3 extends over 13 amino acids. The V end was cut by 4 bases, the J end by 7 bases, with 10 bases between. CDR3 protein: CASSSNYGEKLFF. In nucleotides, the CDR3 is TGTGCCAGCAGTTCTAACTACGGTGAAAAACTGTTTTTT.

This clone was seen a handful of times. The genes are TRBV2 and TRBJ1-2; D unclear. Germline CDR1 and CDR2: SNHLY and FYNNEI. Trimming took 9 bases from V and 4 from J, leaving 12 bases between them. This CDR3 region has 12 residues. The CDR3 here is CASRESGYGYTF. For the CDR3, the DNA is TGTGCCAGTCGTGAGTCCGGCTATGGCTACACCTTC.

The chain recombines TRBV11-2 with TRBJ2-2; maybe TRBD1 (6 bases). V lost 4 bases, J lost 2 bases, and 11 bases lay in between. The CDR3 spans 15 residues. The germline CDR1 and CDR2 sequences are SGHAT and FQNNGV. CDR3 sequence: CASSWTASNTGELFF. CDR3 nucleotide sequence: TGTGCCAGCAGCTGGACAGCGAGTAACACCGGGGAGCTGTTTTTT.

V and J are TRBV4-1 and TRBJ1-5; 7 nucleotides align to TRBD1. Germline V lookup: CDR1 MGHRA, CDR2 YSYEKL. With V trimmed by 1 base and J by 3 bases, 3 bases remained unmatched. This CDR3 contains 15 residues. CDR3 loop: CASSQVGQINQPQHF. The CDR3 DNA reads TGCGCCAGCAGCCAAGTGGGACAGATCAATCAGCCCCAGCATTTT.

About this clone: An end of the junction differs from the germline gene, which may be a read error. Other DNA sequences from this sample encode an identical CDR3 as well. The V call is TRBV7-9, the J call TRBJ2-5, with a possible D match to TRBD2 (5 bases). The CDR3 covers 14 residues. Germline-derived CDR1 and CDR2 are SEHNR and FQNEAQ (reference sequence). CDR3 loop: CASSPGRGKETQYF. CDR3 nucleotides: TGCGCCAGCAGCCCCGGACGGGGAAAAGAGACCCAGTACTTC.

J is TRBJ1-4 and V is TRBV12-3 or TRBV12-4; no definite D call. V was pared by 3 bases and J by 8 bases, with 7 bases between. The CDR3 covers 12 residues. CDR3 amino acids: CASSFGREKLFF. DNA of the CDR3: TGTGCCAGCAGTTTTGGCCGCGAAAAACTGTTTTTT.

The chain links TRBV7-2 to TRBJ2-5; maybe TRBD1 (6 bases). V was pared by 1 base and J by 1 base, with 7 bases between. The germline V gene encodes CDR1 SGHTA and CDR2 FQGNSA. The CDR3 loop spans 14 amino acids. CDR3 nucleotide sequence: TGTGCCAGCAGCTTAGGGGGGCCCCAAGAGACCCAGTACTTC. Its translation is CASSLGGPQETQYF.